This T cell receptor beta chain was documented in a study of blood T cell repertoires in COVID-19. Study-level background: Samples came from the United States, Italy and Spain, spanning acute and convalescent COVID-19. Sources were T cells, B-cell-depleted T cells, or PBMCs; the material itself was cDNA or gDNA.

The authors' processing: Researchers report that nucleated cell counts were estimated from reference gene primer amplification. Clones were read by immunoSEQ multiplex PCR, and TCRdb kept only the in-frame ones, dropping some. V, J and clone size are taken as reported in that table, and D and trimming were inferred from the DNA itself. This repertoire shows a few hundred thousand clones, less than 90% found once; its top ten account for approximately 4%. Trimming shortened V by 5 bases and J by 7 bases, and 9 bases separated the two germline ends. The CDR3 loop spans 12 amino acids. Per the germline V gene, CDR1 is MDHEN and CDR2 is SYDVKM.

The V and J genes are TRBV28 and TRBJ1-3; the D gene is possibly TRBD1 (5 bases). The source material was peripheral blood. The receptor was isolated from a man aged 60-69 years with acute or convalescent COVID-19. The CDR3 protein is CASSRQGNTIYF. Written as DNA, the CDR3 is TGTGCCAGCAGTCGGCAGGGCAACACCATATATTTT.